This note documents a single TCR beta chain sequence. These data belong to a study of blood T cell repertoires in COVID-19. While infection was still active, Seattle patients were enrolled and then followed longitudinally. The germline CDR1 and CDR2 sequences are MNHEY and SVGAGI. The CDR3 consists of 14 residues. Trimming shortened V by 0 bases and J by 5 bases, and 10 bases separated the two germline ends. The protocol was immunoSEQ multiplex PCR, while the TCRdb copy is restricted to in-frame clones and leaves out a portion. The sample consists of some 200,000 clones, around 95% of them appearing once.

This clonotype was sampled from a man younger than 40 with COVID-19, enrolled during active disease. The V call is TRBV6-5, the J call TRBJ1-1, with D possibly being TRBD1 (6 bases). Input material: peripheral blood. As DNA, the CDR3 is TGTGCCAGCAGTTACTCCCCAGGGGAGACTGAAGCTTTCTTT. Translation: CASSYSPGETEAFF.